The rows below give T cell receptor beta chains drawn from one sample of a study of cytomegalovirus exposure and HLA in healthy donors. Sequencing used immunoSEQ multiplex PCR; TCRdb keeps in-frame clones, though not all of them. In the table there are 130,000 to 150,000 clones, approximately 85% of which are singletons. Sequencing was performed on PBMCs. The receptors shown here come from a woman in her 30s in good health and CMV-seronegative. Both conserved end residues are part of each CDR3. D genes are given only for firm matches. Clone size is not always given. Where it is, it says once, few, many or a class for expanded clones.

d_gene: NA
v_gene: TRBV5-6
abundance: NA
len: 14
j_gene: TRBJ2-5
CDR3aa: CASSFGRRQETQYF
CDR3nt: TGTGCCAGCAGCTTTGGCAGGAGGCAAGAGACCCAGTACTTC

d_gene: TRBD2
v_gene: TRBV29-1
abundance: NA
len: 14
j_gene: TRBJ2-3
CDR3aa: CSGGERGPADTQYF
CDR3nt: TGCAGCGGCGGAGAGCGGGGACCCGCAGATACGCAGTATTTT

d_gene: NA
v_gene: TRBV9
abundance: NA
len: 16
j_gene: TRBJ2-1
CDR3aa: CASSRQAGQDYNEQFF
CDR3nt: TGTGCCAGCAGTCGACAAGCGGGACAGGATTACAATGAGCAGTTCTTC

d_gene: TRBD1
v_gene: TRBV19
abundance: NA
len: 15
j_gene: TRBJ2-7
CDR3aa: CASSISRGKSYEQYF
CDR3nt: TGTGCCAGTAGTATTTCCAGGGGGAAAAGCTACGAGCAGTACTTC

d_gene: NA
v_gene: TRBV7-6
abundance: NA
len: 14
j_gene: TRBJ2-6
CDR3aa: CAIGGTAGANVLTF
CDR3nt: TGTGCCATCGGAGGGACCGCTGGGGCCAACGTCCTGACTTTC

d_gene: NA
v_gene: TRBV9
abundance: NA
len: 15
j_gene: TRBJ2-3
CDR3aa: CASSEQGRRTDTQYF
CDR3nt: TGTGCCAGCAGCGAGCAGGGCAGGCGCACAGATACGCAGTATTTT

d_gene: TRBD1
v_gene: TRBV4-2
abundance: NA
len: 16
j_gene: TRBJ1-3
CDR3aa: CASSLGTDGSGNTIYF
CDR3nt: TGTGCCAGCAGCCTTGGGACAGACGGCTCTGGAAACACCATATATTTT

d_gene: NA
v_gene: TRBV30
abundance: NA
len: 16
j_gene: TRBJ1-5
CDR3aa: CAWSVRVAGGNQPQHF
CDR3nt: TGTGCCTGGAGTGTACGAGTTGCAGGTGGGAATCAGCCCCAGCATTTT

d_gene: TRBD1
v_gene: TRBV6-5
abundance: NA
len: 12
j_gene: TRBJ1-2
CDR3aa: CASKRTGSGYTF
CDR3nt: TGTGCCAGCAAAAGGACAGGATCTGGCTACACCTTC

d_gene: NA
v_gene: TRBV28
abundance: NA
len: 12
j_gene: TRBJ2-7
CDR3aa: CASGLPTYEQYF
CDR3nt: TGTGCCAGCGGCCTTCCCACCTACGAGCAGTACTTC

d_gene: NA
v_gene: TRBV28
abundance: NA
len: 12
j_gene: TRBJ1-2
CDR3aa: CASTEQGYGYTF
CDR3nt: TGTGCCAGCACGGAGCAGGGCTATGGCTACACCTTC

d_gene: NA
v_gene: TRBV18
abundance: NA
len: 15
j_gene: TRBJ2-1
CDR3aa: CASSPSQAGYNEQFF
CDR3nt: TGTGCCAGCTCACCAAGTCAGGCGGGTTACAATGAGCAGTTCTTC

d_gene: NA
v_gene: TRBV18
abundance: NA
len: 15
j_gene: TRBJ2-5
CDR3aa: CASSSQGFVQETQYF
CDR3nt: TGTGCCAGCTCTTCACAGGGTTTCGTCCAAGAGACCCAGTACTTC

d_gene: TRBD1
v_gene: TRBV7-2
abundance: few
len: 15
j_gene: TRBJ1-2
CDR3aa: CASSLGPGQGYGYTF
CDR3nt: TGTGCCAGCAGCTTAGGGCCGGGACAGGGCTATGGCTACACCTTC

d_gene: NA
v_gene: TRBV29-1
abundance: NA
len: 12
j_gene: TRBJ1-2
CDR3aa: CSVEASSRGYTF
CDR3nt: TGCAGCGTTGAAGCCTCATCGCGAGGCTACACCTTC

d_gene: TRBD2
v_gene: TRBV7-6
abundance: NA
len: 16
j_gene: TRBJ2-2
CDR3aa: CASSLGGGIDTGELFF
CDR3nt: TGTGCCAGCAGCTTAGGCGGGGGAATTGACACCGGGGAGCTGTTTTTT

d_gene: TRBD1
v_gene: TRBV7-9
abundance: NA
len: 19
j_gene: TRBJ2-1
CDR3aa: CASSLRKFPGTGRKDEQFF
CDR3nt: TGTGCCAGCAGCCTTAGGAAATTTCCCGGGACAGGGAGAAAAGATGAGCAGTTCTTC

d_gene: TRBD1
v_gene: TRBV7-9
abundance: NA
len: 14
j_gene: TRBJ2-1
CDR3aa: CASSHRGPYNEQFF
CDR3nt: TGTGCCAGCAGCCACAGGGGGCCCTACAATGAGCAGTTCTTC

d_gene: NA
v_gene: TRBV2
abundance: NA
len: 15
j_gene: TRBJ1-2
CDR3aa: CASSEGGEVRYGYTF
CDR3nt: TGTGCCAGCAGTGAAGGGGGGGAGGTCCGCTATGGCTACACCTTC

d_gene: NA
v_gene: TRBV4-1
abundance: NA
len: 15
j_gene: TRBJ1-5
CDR3aa: CASSQDFQAGQPQHF
CDR3nt: TGCGCCAGCAGCCAAGATTTCCAGGCGGGTCAGCCCCAGCATTTT

d_gene: NA
v_gene: TRBV5-4
abundance: NA
len: 12
j_gene: TRBJ1-2
CDR3aa: CASSLDRDGYTF
CDR3nt: TGTGCCAGCAGCTTGGACAGGGATGGCTACACCTTC

d_gene: NA
v_gene: TRBV28
abundance: once
len: 14
j_gene: TRBJ2-7
CDR3aa: CASSQTGGDYEQYF
CDR3nt: TGTGCCAGCAGCCAGACAGGTGGGGACTACGAGCAGTACTTC

d_gene: NA
v_gene: TRBV5-4
abundance: NA
len: 16
j_gene: TRBJ1-6
CDR3aa: CASSLWRGSYNSPLHF
CDR3nt: TGTGCCAGCAGCTTGTGGAGAGGCTCCTATAATTCACCCCTCCACTTT

d_gene: NA
v_gene: TRBV19
abundance: NA
len: 15
j_gene: TRBJ2-7
CDR3aa: CASSIGGEYSYEQYF
CDR3nt: TGTGCCAGTAGTATAGGCGGGGAATACTCCTACGAGCAGTACTTC

d_gene: NA
v_gene: TRBV5-6
abundance: NA
len: 12
j_gene: TRBJ2-2
CDR3aa: CASSLQNRGLFF
CDR3nt: TGTGCCAGCAGCTTGCAGAACCGGGGGCTGTTTTTT

d_gene: TRBD1
v_gene: TRBV5-1
abundance: NA
len: 17
j_gene: TRBJ2-2
CDR3aa: CASSPGRGPRGTGELFF
CDR3nt: TGCGCCAGCAGCCCGGGCAGGGGGCCGAGAGGCACCGGGGAGCTGTTTTTT

d_gene: NA
v_gene: TRBV7-2
abundance: NA
len: 18
j_gene: TRBJ1-6
CDR3aa: CASNPGAAGGSYNSPLHF
CDR3nt: TGTGCCAGCAACCCCGGGGCGGCGGGGGGCTCCTATAATTCACCCCTCCACTTT

d_gene: NA
v_gene: TRBV2
abundance: NA
len: 13
j_gene: TRBJ1-5
CDR3aa: CASTLWGEQPQHF
CDR3nt: TGTGCCAGCACCTTGTGGGGGGAGCAGCCCCAGCATTTT

d_gene: TRBD1
v_gene: TRBV4-2
abundance: NA
len: 17
j_gene: TRBJ1-2
CDR3aa: CASSQEFTGGADYGYTF
CDR3nt: TGTGCCAGCAGCCAAGAATTTACAGGGGGCGCAGATTATGGCTACACCTTC